What follows describes a single TCR beta chain. The antigen is not known. The data belong to a study of beta chain features in type 1 diabetes. On the study more broadly: The patients were much like the healthy donors in age, gender and cell yields.

Germline V gene sequence: CDR1 LNHDA, CDR2 SQIVND (reference sequence). CDR3 size: 16 residues. V was clipped by 9 bases and J by 5 bases, with 23 bases between them. The authors reverse transcribed all of the isolated RNA, so sequencing captured expressed TCRB transcripts. Profiling relied on immunoSEQ multiplex PCR, and the TCRdb table lists in-frame clones only, not all of them. The table has 850,000 to 900,000 clones, 15% to 20% seen once. Findings and limits, study-wide: Patients showed naive, central memory and Treg TCRB repertoires that appeared more similar than those of healthy donors.

The V call is TRBV19, the J call TRBJ2-4, with D possibly being TRBD2 (6 bases). The sequencing sample was made of naive CD4+ T cells from blood. The receptor's source is a woman under 30 in good health. The CDR3 bases are TGTGCCAGCTTGGGAGGTTGGAGAGGTCGCCAAAACATTCAGTACTTC. It translates to CASLGGWRGRQNIQYF.